Listed here is a single TCR beta chain. These data are taken from a study of blood T cell repertoires in COVID-19. Across the whole study: Donors in the United States, Italy and Spain gave samples during acute or convalescent COVID-19.

Germline CDR1 and CDR2: SQVTM and ANQGSEA. The CDR3 extends over 13 amino acids. The V and J ends lost 0 bases and 7 bases respectively, with 12 bases between them. The authors' processing: Amplification of reference gene primers provided the estimated nucleated cell counts. TCRdb's copy holds only in-frame clones and misses some; the assay was immunoSEQ multiplex PCR. For V, J and clone size, that table is used; D and trimming come from the DNA. The sample shows fewer than 200,000 clones, about four fifths of them seen only once. This TCR came from a woman aged 80 or over with COVID-19, enrolled during active disease. The chain employs TRBV29-1 and TRBJ1-2; tentative D call: TRBD1 (5 bases). Sequencing was done on a sample of peripheral blood. The CDR3 coding sequence is TGCAGCGTTGAAGAACTGGCAGGGTCTGGCTACACCTTC. This gives the protein CSVEELAGSGYTF.